Below, 8 T cell receptor beta chains from the same sample are listed, as sequenced in a study of beta chain features in type 1 diabetes. Overall study results and limits: The study found moderately but significantly shorter TCRB CDR3s in all four CD4+ subsets of Type 1 diabetes patients.

These receptors have no identified antigens. The whole isolated RNA underwent reverse transcription, so sequencing captured expressed TCRB transcripts. The repertoire was sequenced with immunoSEQ multiplex PCR; TCRdb's copy has only in-frame clones and lacks some. The sample contains 100,000 to 150,000 clones, 15% to 20% of which appear only once. The sample consisted of central memory CD4+ T cells from blood. The receptors were sampled from a man aged 18 to 30 with type 1 diabetes.

The sample holds many counts of this clone. This chain connects TRBV7-2 to TRBJ2-3; 7 nucleotides agree with TRBD1. CDR3 size: 13 residues. Germline V gene lookup returns CDR1 SGHTA and CDR2 FQGNSA. Trimming removed 3 bases from V and 6 bases from J; junction bases left unmatched: 3. CDR3 amino acids: CASSLTGLDTQYF. CDR3 coding DNA: TGTGCCAGCAGCTTGACAGGGTTGGATACGCAGTATTTT.

This clone has just a few counts. The chain carries TRBV7-2 and TRBJ1-5; D is ambiguous. The CDR3 has 12 amino acids. CDR1 and CDR2 from the germline V gene are SGHTA and FQGNSA. Trimming took 1 base from V and 8 from J, leaving 6 bases between them. CDR3: CASSLGVEPQHF. CDR3 in DNA: TGTGCCAGCAGCTTAGGGGTTGAGCCCCAGCATTTT.

In its sample, this clone was seen many times. V and J are TRBV21-1 and TRBJ2-1. TRBV21-1 is shown as a pseudogene. The CDR3 extends over 15 amino acids. DNA of the CDR3: TGTGCCAGCAGGAGTCTACATCGGTATTACAATGAGCAGTTCTTC. Protein product: CASRSLHRYYNEQFF.

V and J are TRBV25-1 and TRBJ2-7, with D unresolved. The germline CDR1 and CDR2 sequences are MGHDK and SYGVNS. CDR3 length equals 12 residues. The V end lost 8 bases, the J end lost 2 bases, and 10 bases lay between the germline ends. The CDR3 DNA reads TGTGCCAGCTTTGGCAGTCCCTACGAGCAGTACTTC. Amino acid sequence: CASFGSPYEQYF.

This clone appeared many times. The rearrangement joins TRBV4-2 to TRBJ2-3, with 7 bases that match TRBD2. Unmatched junction bases numbered 12, after V lost 4 bases and J lost 2 bases. The CDR3 covers 17 residues. The V gene's germline CDR1 is LGHNA and CDR2 YNFKEQ. For the CDR3, the DNA is TGTGCCAGCAGCCCCCATGTGGCCGGGACTACCACAGATACGCAGTATTTT. As protein: CASSPHVAGTTTDTQYF.

This clone was seen a handful of times. The chain is built from TRBV7-9 and TRBJ1-6, with 7 bases that match TRBD1. This CDR3 spans 16 amino acids. Per the germline V gene, CDR1 is SEHNR and CDR2 is FQNEAQ (reference sequence). Unmatched junction bases numbered 13, after V lost 6 bases and J lost 8 bases. The CDR3 region has the DNA TGTGCCAGCAGTTCAAGGGCGGGGACAGCCTATTCACCCCTCCACTTT. It encodes CASSSRAGTAYSPLHF.

The table lists this clone with many counts. The chain links TRBV4-3 to TRBJ2-7; no reliable D call. This CDR3 is built from 13 residues. Germline V CDR1 and CDR2: LGHNA, YSLEER. The V and J ends lost 0 bases and 4 bases respectively, with 7 bases between them. CDR3 bases: TGCGCCAGCAGCCAAGAGTATCTTTACGAGCAGTACTTC. It specifies CASSQEYLYEQYF.

The rearrangement joins TRBV5-6 to TRBJ1-5; TRBD1 matches 7 bases. The V segment lost 3 bases and the J segment 3 bases; nucleotides outside the gene matches: 3. Germline CDR1 is SGHDT and CDR2 is YYEEEE. The CDR3 sequence is 14 residues long. This CDR3 is CASSSGQHNQPQHF. The CDR3 DNA reads TGTGCCAGCAGCTCGGGACAGCACAATCAGCCCCAGCATTTT.